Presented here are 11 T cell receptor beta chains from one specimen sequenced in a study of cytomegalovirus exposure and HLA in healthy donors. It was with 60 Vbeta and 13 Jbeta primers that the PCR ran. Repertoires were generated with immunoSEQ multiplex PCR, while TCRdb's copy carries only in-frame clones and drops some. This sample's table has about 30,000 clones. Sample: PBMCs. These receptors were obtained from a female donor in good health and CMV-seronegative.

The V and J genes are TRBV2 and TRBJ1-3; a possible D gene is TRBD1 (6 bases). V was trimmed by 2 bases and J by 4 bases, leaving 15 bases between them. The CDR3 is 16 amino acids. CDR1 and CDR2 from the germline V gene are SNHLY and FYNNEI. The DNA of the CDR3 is TGTGCCAGCAGTGAACGCCGGGGGGCGAGGGGAAACACCATATATTTT. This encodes CASSERRGARGNTIYF.

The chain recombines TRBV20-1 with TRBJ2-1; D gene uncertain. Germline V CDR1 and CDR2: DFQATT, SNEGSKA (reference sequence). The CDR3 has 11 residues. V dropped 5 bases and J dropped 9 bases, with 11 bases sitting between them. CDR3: CSADFMGEQFF. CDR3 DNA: TGCAGTGCTGACTTTATGGGTGAGCAGTTCTTC.

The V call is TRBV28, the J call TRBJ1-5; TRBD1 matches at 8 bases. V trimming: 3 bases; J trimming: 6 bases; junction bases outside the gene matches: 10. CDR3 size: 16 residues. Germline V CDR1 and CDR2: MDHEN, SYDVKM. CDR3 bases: TGTGCCAGCAGTTTGTGGGCAGGGGGCGGTCGTCAGCCCCAGCATTTT. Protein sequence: CASSLWAGGGRQPQHF.

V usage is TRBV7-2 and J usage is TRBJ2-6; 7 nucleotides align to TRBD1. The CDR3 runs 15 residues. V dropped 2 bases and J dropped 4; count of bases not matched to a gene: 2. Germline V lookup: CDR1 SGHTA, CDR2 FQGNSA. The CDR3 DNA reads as TGTGCCAGCAGCTTAACAGGGGTCGGGGCCAACGTCCTGACTTTC. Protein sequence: CASSLTGVGANVLTF.

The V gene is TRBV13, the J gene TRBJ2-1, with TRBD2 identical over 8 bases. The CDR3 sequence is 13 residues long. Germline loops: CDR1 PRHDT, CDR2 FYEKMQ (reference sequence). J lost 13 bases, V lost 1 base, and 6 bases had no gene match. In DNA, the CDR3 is TGTGCCAGCAGCTTAGACCGGGGGGGCGTCCAGTTCTTC. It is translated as CASSLDRGGVQFF.

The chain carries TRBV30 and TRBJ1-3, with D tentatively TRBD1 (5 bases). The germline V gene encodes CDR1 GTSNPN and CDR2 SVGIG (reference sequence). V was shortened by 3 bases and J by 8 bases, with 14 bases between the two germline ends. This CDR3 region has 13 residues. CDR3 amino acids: CAWRGAGRDTIYF. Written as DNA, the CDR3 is TGTGCCTGGAGAGGGGCAGGGCGTGACACCATATATTTT.

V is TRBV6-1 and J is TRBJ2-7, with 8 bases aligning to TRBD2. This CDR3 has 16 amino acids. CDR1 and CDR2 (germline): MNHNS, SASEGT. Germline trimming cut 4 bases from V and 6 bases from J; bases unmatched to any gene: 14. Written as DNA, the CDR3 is TGTGCCAGCAGTGGGCTACACGGGACTAGTGTCTCCGAGCAGTACTTC. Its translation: CASSGLHGTSVSEQYF.

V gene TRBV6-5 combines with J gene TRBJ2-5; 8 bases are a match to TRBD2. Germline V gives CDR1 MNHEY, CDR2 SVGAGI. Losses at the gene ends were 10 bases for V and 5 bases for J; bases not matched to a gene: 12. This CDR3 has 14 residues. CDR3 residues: CATGGAMGGETQYF. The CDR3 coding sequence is TGTGCCACCGGGGGGGCTATGGGTGGGGAGACCCAGTACTTC.

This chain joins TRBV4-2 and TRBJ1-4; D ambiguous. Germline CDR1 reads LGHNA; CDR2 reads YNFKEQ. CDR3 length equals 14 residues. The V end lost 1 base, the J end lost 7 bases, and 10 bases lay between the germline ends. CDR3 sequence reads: CASSQGRESEKLFF. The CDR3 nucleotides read TGTGCCAGCAGCCAAGGCCGGGAGTCTGAAAAACTGTTTTTT.

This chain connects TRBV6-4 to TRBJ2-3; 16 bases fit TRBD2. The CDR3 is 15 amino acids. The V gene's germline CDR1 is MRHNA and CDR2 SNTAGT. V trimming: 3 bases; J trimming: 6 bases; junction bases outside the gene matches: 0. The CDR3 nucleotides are TGTGCCAGCAGTGAGGGACTAGCGGGAGGGGATACGCAGTATTTT. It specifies CASSEGLAGGDTQYF.

CDR3 amino acids: CASSVSGGGYNEQFF. CDR3 bases: TGTGCCAGCAGCGTTAGCGGGGGCGGGTACAATGAGCAGTTCTTC. The V call is TRBV9, the J call TRBJ2-1; 9 positions agree with TRBD2. Trimming removed 2 bases from V and 4 bases from J; junction bases left unmatched: 4. CDR3 length: 15 residues. Germline V gives CDR1 SGDLS, CDR2 YYNGEE.